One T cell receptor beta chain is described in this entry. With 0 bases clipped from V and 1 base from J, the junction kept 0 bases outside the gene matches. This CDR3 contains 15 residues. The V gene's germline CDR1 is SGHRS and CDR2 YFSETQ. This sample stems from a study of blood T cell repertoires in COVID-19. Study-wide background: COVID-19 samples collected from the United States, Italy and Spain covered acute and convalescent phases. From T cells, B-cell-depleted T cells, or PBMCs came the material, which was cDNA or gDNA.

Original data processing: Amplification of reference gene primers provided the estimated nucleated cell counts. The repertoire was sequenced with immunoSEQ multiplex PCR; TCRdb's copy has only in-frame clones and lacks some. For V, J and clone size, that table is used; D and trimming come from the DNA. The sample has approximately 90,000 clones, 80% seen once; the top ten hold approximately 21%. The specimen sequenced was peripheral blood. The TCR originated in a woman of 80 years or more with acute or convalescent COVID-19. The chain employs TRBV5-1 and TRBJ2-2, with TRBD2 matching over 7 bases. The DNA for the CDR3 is TGCGCCAGCAGCTTGGTAGCGGGGAACACCGGGGAGCTGTTTTTT. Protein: CASSLVAGNTGELFF.